This T cell receptor (beta chain) was recorded in a study of molecular identifiers for immune sequencing clone quantification. Study results and limitations: Barcode sharing among identical TCR molecules could make large clones appear smaller. The study found clones above 20 RNA copies held over 98% of effector molecules and under 1% in naive cells.

The CDR3 has 16 amino acids. V gave up 8 bases and J gave up 2 bases; unmatched junction bases: 12. Worth noting for this clonotype: What it recognizes is unknown.

TCRdb used MiXCR to reprocess the PCR reads, holding one entry per CDR3 protein. The sample carries some 96,000 distinct CDR3 sequences, 24% recorded once. It was from roughly 21,000 to 960,000 sorted cells, with 10%, 30% or 50% RNA, that naive CD8 libraries came. CD8+CD4-CCR7+CD45RA+ sorting gave the naive CD8 T cells. The rearrangement uses TRBV12-3 or TRBV12-4 and TRBJ2-3, with TRBD2 matching 8 bases. The TCR comes from a human donor in good health. Some libraries in this study had Jurkat cell RNA spiked in. The sequencing input was naive CD8+ T cells from blood, with Jurkat cell RNA spiked in. Subset here: FACS-sorted CD8+CD4-CCR7+CD45RA+ naive T cells. The CDR3, as DNA: TGTGCCAGCGGGGTCCTCGCGGGAGGTCTCACAGATACGCAGTATTTT. It is translated as CASGVLAGGLTDTQYF.